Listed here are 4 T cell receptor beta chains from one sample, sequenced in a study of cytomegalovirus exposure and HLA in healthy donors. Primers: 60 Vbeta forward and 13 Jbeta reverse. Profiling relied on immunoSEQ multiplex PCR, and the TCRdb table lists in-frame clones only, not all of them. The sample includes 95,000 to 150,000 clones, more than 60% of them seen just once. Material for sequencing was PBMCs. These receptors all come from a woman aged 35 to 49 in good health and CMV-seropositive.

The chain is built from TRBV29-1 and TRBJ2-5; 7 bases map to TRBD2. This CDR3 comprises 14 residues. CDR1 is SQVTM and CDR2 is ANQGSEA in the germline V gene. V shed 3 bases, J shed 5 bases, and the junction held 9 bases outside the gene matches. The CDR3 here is CSVDFPGGGETQYF. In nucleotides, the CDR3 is TGCAGCGTTGATTTTCCGGGGGGAGGTGAGACCCAGTACTTC.

CDR3 loop: CASSEAYRGSYEQYF. As DNA, the CDR3 is TGTGCCAGCAGTGAAGCATACAGGGGGTCCTACGAGCAGTACTTC. The chain is built from TRBV6-1 and TRBJ2-7; 8 nucleotides line up with TRBD1. Trimming removed 0 bases from V and 1 base from J; junction bases left unmatched: 2. From germline, CDR1 is MNHNS and CDR2 SASEGT. The CDR3 consists of 15 residues.

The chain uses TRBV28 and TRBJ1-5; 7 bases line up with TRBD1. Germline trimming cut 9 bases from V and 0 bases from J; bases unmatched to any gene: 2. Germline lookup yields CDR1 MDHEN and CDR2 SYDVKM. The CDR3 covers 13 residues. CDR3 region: CASGTVSNQPQHF. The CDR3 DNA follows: TGTGCCAGTGGGACAGTTAGCAATCAGCCCCAGCATTTT. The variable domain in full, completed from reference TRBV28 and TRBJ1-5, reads DVKVTQSSRYLVKRTGEKVFLECVQDMDHENMFWYRQDPGLGLRLIYFSYDVKMKEKGDIPEGYSVSREKKERFSLILESASTNQTSMYLCASGTVSNQPQHFGDGTRLSIL.

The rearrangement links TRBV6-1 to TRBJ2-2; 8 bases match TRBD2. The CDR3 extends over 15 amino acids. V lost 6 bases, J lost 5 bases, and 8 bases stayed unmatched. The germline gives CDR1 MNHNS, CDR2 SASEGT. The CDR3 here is CASRDSGTPTGELFF. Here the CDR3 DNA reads TGTGCCAGCAGGGATAGCGGGACACCAACCGGGGAGCTGTTTTTT.